This T cell receptor beta chain was observed in a study of blood T cell repertoires in COVID-19. Study-level information: T cells, B-cell-depleted T cells, or PBMCs provided the cDNA or gDNA that served as material.

There are 20 residues in the CDR3. After removal of 7 bases from V and 3 bases from J, the junction contained 21 bases not matched to a gene. CDR1 is SNHLY and CDR2 is FYNNEI in the germline V gene. Sequencing was performed with immunoSEQ multiplex PCR; in TCRdb, only in-frame clones are kept and a portion is missing. The repertoire holds about 170,000 clones, with roughly 93% as singletons. The chain joins TRBV2 to TRBJ2-1, with TRBD2 identical over 10 bases. This clonotype was sampled from a man between 18 and 29 years old with COVID-19, enrolled during active disease. The sequenced sample was peripheral blood. This CDR3 reads CASTPGNGLAGGLYYNEQFF. CDR3 in DNA: TGTGCCAGCACCCCCGGGAACGGATTAGCGGGAGGTTTGTACTACAATGAGCAGTTCTTC.